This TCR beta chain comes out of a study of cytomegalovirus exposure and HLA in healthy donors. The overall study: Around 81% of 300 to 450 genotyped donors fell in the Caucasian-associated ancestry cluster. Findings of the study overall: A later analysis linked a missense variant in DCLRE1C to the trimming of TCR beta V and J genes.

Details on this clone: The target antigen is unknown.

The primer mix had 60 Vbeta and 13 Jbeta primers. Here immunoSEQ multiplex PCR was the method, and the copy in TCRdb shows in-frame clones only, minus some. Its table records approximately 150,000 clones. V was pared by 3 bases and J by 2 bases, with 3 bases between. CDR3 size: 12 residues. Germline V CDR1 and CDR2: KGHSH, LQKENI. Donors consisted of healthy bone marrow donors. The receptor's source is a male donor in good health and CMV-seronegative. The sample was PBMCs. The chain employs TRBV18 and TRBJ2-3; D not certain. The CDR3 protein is CASSPNTDTQYF. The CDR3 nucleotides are TGTGCCAGCTCACCCAACACAGATACGCAGTATTTT.